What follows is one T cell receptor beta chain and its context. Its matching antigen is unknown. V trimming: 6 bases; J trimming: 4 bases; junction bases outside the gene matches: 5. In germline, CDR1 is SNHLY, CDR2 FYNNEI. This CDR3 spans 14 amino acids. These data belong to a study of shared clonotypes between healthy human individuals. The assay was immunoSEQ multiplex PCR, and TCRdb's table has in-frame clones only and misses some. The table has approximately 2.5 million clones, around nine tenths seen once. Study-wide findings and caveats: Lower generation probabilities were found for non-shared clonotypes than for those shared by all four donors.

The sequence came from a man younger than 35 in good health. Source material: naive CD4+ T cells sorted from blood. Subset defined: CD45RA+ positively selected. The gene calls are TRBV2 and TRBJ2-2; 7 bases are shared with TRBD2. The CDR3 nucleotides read TGTGCCAGCAGGATGGGACTAACCACCGGGGAGCTGTTTTTT. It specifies CASRMGLTTGELFF.